This TCR beta chain came from a study of T-cell reconstitution after alpha-beta-depleted transplantation in children. Germline V gene data show CDR1 as SGHDT and CDR2 as YYEEEE. Germline trimming cut 9 bases from V and 0 bases from J; bases unmatched to any gene: 6. This CDR3 has 14 residues. TCRbeta library preparation incorporated unique molecular identifiers. Each CDR3 protein is one row after TCRdb ran MiXCR on the PCR reads. Of over 100,000 distinct CDR3 sequences listed, about 6.8% are singletons. Notes on the study in general: At one year after transplant, newly produced T cells mostly accounted for T-cell counts and diversity.

Comments on this clonotype: Its antigen is undetermined.

This TCR was sampled from a boy aged 2 to 10 with acute lymphoblastic leukemia, due to receive a stem cell transplant. V gene TRBV5-6 combines with J gene TRBJ1-5; 7 nucleotides match TRBD1. This specimen consisted of PBMCs, obtained before TCRalphabeta/CD19-depleted stem cell transplant. The CDR3 DNA reads TGTGCCAAAGGGGGCAGGAATAGCAATCAGCCCCAGCATTTT. Translation gives CAKGGRNSNQPQHF.